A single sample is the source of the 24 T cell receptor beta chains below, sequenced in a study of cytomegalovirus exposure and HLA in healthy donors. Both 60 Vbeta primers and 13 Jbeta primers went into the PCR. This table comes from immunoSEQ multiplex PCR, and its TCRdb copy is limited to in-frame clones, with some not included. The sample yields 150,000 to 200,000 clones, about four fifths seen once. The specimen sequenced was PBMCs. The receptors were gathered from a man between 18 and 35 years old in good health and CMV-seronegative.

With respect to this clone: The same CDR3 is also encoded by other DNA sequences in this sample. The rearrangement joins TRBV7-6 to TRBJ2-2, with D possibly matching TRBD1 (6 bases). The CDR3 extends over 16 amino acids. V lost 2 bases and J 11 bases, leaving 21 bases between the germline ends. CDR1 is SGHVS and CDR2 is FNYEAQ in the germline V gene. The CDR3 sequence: CASSLQPGASGSELFF. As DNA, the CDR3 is TGTGCCAGCAGCTTACAACCAGGGGCCAGTGGTTCAGAGCTGTTTTTT.

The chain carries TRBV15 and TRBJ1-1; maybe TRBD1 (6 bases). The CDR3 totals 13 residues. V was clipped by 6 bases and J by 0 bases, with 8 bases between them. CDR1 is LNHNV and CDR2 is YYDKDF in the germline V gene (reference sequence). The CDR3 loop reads CATRDRLNTEAFF. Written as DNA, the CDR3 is TGTGCCACCAGAGACAGGCTGAACACTGAAGCTTTCTTT.

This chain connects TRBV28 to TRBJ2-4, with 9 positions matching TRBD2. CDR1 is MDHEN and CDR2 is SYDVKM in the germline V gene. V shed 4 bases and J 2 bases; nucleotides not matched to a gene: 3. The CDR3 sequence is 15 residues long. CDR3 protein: CASSSPSGTKNIQYF. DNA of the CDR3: TGTGCCAGCAGTTCGCCTAGCGGGACCAAAAACATTCAGTACTTC.

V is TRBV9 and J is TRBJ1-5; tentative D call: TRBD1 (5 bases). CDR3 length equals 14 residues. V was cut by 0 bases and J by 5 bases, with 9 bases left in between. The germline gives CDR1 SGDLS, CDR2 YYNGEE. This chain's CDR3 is CASSVGTSYQPQHF. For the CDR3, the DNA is TGTGCCAGCAGCGTAGGGACATCTTATCAGCCCCAGCATTTT.

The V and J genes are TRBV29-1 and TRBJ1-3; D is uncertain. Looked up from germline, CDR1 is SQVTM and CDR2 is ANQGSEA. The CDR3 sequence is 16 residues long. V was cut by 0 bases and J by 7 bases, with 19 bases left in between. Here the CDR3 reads CSVEDGGGLGSNTIYF. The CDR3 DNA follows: TGCAGCGTTGAAGATGGCGGCGGACTGGGGAGCAACACCATATATTTT.

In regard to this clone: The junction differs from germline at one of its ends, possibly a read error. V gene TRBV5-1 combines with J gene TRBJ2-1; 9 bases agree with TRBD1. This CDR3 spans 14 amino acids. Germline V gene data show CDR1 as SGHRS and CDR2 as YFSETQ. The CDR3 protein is CAGSFYRGHNEQFF. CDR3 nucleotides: TGCGCCGGCAGCTTTTACAGGGGGCACAATGAGCAGTTCTTC.

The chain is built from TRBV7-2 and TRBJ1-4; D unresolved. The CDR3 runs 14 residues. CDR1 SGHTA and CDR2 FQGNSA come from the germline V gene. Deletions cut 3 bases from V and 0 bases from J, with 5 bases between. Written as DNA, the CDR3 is TGTGCCAGCAGCTTCGGTGCAACTAATGAAAAACTGTTTTTT. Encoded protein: CASSFGATNEKLFF.

Written as DNA, the CDR3 is TGTGCCAGCAGCCAAAGGAGGTCGGGATCCCTTAGCTCCTACGAGCAGTACTTC. It specifies CASSQRRSGSLSSYEQYF. The rearrangement joins TRBV14 to TRBJ2-7; D might be TRBD2 (5 bases). Trimming left V 2 bases short and J 0 bases short, with 20 bases between. Germline lookup yields CDR1 SGHDN and CDR2 FVKESK. The CDR3 runs 18 residues. Filled out from reference TRBV14 and TRBJ2-7, the complete variable domain reads EAGVTQFPSHSVIEKGQTVTLRCDPISGHDNLYWYRRVMGKEIKFLLHFVKESKQDESGMPNNRFLAERTGGTYSTLKVQPAELEDSGVYFCASSQRRSGSLSSYEQYFGPGTRLTVT.

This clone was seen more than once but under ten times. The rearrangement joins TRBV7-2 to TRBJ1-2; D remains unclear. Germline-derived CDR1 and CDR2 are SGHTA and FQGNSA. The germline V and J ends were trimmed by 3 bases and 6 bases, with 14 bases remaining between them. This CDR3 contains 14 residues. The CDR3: CASSLGQRQNGYTF. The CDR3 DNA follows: TGTGCCAGCAGCTTGGGTCAGAGGCAGAATGGCTACACCTTC.

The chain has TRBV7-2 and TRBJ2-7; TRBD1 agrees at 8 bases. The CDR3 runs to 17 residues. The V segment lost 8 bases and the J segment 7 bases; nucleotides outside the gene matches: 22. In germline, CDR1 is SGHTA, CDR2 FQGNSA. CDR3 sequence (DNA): TGTGCCAGCGGAGACAGGAGGGTCGCGGACAGGGCCGGGGAGCAGTACTTC. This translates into CASGDRRVADRAGEQYF.

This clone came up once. CDR3 sequence: CASTRTSGSTDTQYF. CDR3 coding DNA: TGTGCCAGCACCAGGACTAGCGGGAGTACAGATACGCAGTATTTT. The V and J genes are TRBV6-4 and TRBJ2-3; 13 positions agree with TRBD2. Trimming cost V 7 bases and J 3 bases; bases outside gene matches: 4. This CDR3 has 15 residues. Germline V lookup: CDR1 MRHNA, CDR2 SNTAGT.

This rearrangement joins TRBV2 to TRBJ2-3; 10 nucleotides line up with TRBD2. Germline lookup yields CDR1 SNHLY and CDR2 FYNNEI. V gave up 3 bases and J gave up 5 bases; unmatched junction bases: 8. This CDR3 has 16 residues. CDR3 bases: TGTGCCAGCAGTGAGGTGTTAGCGGGGGGTCTAGATACGCAGTATTTT. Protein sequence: CASSEVLAGGLDTQYF.

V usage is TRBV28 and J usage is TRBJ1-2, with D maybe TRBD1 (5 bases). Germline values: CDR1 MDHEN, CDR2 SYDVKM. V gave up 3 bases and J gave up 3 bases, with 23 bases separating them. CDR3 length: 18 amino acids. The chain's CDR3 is CASSFKSSRVGGDYGYTF. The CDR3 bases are TGTGCCAGCAGTTTTAAGTCCTCCAGGGTCGGCGGGGACTATGGCTACACCTTC.

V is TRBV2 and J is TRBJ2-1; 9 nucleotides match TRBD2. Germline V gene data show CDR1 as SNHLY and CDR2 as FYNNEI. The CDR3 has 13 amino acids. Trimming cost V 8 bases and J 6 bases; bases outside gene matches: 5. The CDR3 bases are TGTGCCAGCGCGCGGGGGGGCCTCAATGAGCAGTTCTTC. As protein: CASARGGLNEQFF.

The DNA of the CDR3 is TGTGCCAGCAGCTGGGGGCAGGGTGGCTACGAGCAGTACTTC. This codes for CASSWGQGGYEQYF. The J gene is TRBJ2-7, the V gene TRBV7-9; TRBD1 might be the D (6 bases). Germline V gene sequence: CDR1 SEHNR, CDR2 FQNEAQ (reference sequence). The V gene lost 4 bases and the J gene lost 3 bases, with 13 bases spanning the gap. The CDR3 totals 14 residues.

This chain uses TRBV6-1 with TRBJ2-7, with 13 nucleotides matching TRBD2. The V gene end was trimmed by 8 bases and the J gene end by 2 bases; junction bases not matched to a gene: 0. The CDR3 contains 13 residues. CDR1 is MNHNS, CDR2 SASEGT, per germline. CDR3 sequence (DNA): TGTGCCAGCGGACTAGCGGGGGCCTACGAGCAGTACTTC. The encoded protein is CASGLAGAYEQYF.

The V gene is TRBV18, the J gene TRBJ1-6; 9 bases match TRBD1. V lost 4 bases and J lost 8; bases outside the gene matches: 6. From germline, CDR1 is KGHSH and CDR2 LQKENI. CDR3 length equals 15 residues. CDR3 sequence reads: CASSLQGQGDSPLHF. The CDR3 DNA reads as TGTGCCAGCTCACTCCAGGGACAGGGAGATTCACCCCTCCACTTT. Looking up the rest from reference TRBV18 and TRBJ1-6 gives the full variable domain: NAGVMQNPRHLVRRRGQEARLRCSPMKGHSHVYWYRQLPEEGLKFMVYLQKENIIDESGMPKERFSAEFPKEGPSILRIQQVVRGDSAAYFCASSLQGQGDSPLHFGNGTRLTVT.

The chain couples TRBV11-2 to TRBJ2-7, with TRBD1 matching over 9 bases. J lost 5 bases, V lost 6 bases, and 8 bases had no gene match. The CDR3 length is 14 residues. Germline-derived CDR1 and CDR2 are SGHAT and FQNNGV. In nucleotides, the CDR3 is TGTGCCAGCAGAGCGACAGGGGGGTTGAACGAGCAGTACTTC. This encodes CASRATGGLNEQYF. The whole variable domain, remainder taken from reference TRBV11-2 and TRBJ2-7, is EAGVAQSPRYKIIEKRQSVAFWCNPISGHATLYWYQQILGQGPKLLIQFQNNGVVDDSQLPKDRFSAERLKGVDSTLKIQPAKLEDSAVYLCASRATGGLNEQYFGPGTRLTVT.

The CDR3 sequence is CASSLDGYEQYF. As DNA, the CDR3 is TGCGCCAGCAGCTTGGACGGGTACGAGCAGTACTTC. The chain couples TRBV5-1 to TRBJ2-7; unclear D gene. With 0 bases removed from V and 4 bases from J, the gap between germline ends came to 5 bases. CDR1 and CDR2 from the germline V gene are SGHRS and YFSETQ. CDR3 length equals 12 residues.

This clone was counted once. Here the CDR3 DNA reads TGTGATCCACGTGGAGGCAACTATGGCTACACCTTC. Its protein product is CDPRGGNYGYTF. The chain combines TRBV28 with TRBJ1-2; D gene unclear. The germline CDR1 and CDR2 sequences are MDHEN and SYDVKM. This CDR3 spans 12 amino acids.

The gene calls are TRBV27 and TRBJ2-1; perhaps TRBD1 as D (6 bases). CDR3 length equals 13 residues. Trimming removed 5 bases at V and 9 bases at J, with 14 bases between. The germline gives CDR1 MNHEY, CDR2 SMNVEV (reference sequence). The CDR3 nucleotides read TGTGCCAGCAGTCTGGGTCAGGGGCGTGAGCAGTTCTTC. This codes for CASSLGQGREQFF.

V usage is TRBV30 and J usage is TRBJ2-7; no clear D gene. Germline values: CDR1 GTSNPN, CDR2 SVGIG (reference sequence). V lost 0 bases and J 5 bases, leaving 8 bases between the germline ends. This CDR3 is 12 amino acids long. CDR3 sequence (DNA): TGTGCCTGGAGTGTAAACAGCCACGAGCAGTACTTC. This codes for CAWSVNSHEQYF.

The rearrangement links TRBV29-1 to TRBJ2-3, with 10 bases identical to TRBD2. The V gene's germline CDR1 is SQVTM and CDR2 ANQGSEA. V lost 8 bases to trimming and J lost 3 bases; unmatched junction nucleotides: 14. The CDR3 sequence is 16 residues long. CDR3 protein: CSLRGASGGGTDTQYF. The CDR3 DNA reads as TGCAGCCTGAGGGGAGCTAGCGGGGGTGGAACAGATACGCAGTATTTT.

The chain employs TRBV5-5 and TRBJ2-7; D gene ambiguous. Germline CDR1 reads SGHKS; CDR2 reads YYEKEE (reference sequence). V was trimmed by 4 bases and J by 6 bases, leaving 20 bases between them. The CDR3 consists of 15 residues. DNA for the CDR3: TGTGCCAGCAGCCCCCGACAAGGTACGTCAAGCGAGCAGTACTTC. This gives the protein CASSPRQGTSSEQYF. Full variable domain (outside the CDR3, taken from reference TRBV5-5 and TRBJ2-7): DAGVTQSPTHLIKTRGQQVTLRCSPISGHKSVSWYQQVLGQGPQFIFQYYEKEERGRGNFPDRFSARQFPNYSSELNVNALLLGDSALYLCASSPRQGTSSEQYFGPGTRLTVT.